Listed below are T cell receptor beta chains from one sample, sequenced in a study of blood T cells in healthy people across ages. TCRdb reprocessed the 5' RACE reads via MiXCR and lists one record per CDR3 protein. The table has about 940,000 distinct CDR3 sequences, around 48% seen once; the top ten hold around an eighth. The specimen sequenced was blood. These receptors all come from a man younger than 45 in good health. Each CDR3 is given with its conserved first and last residue. The D gene is left open where the match is weak. Only part of the rows carry a size: once, few, many, or a class if the clone is expanded.

v_gene	len	j_gene	abundance	d_gene	CDR3aa	CDR3nt
TRBV12-3/TRBV12-4	18	TRBJ1-4	-	TRBD1	CASSLSSGGGETNEKLFF	TGTGCCAGCAGTTTGTCGTCAGGGGGCGGAGAGACTAATGAAAAACTGTTTTTT
TRBV27	13	TRBJ2-7	few	-	CASSVRASYEQYF	TGTGCCAGCAGTGTAAGGGCCTCCTACGAGCAGTACTTC
TRBV11-2	15	TRBJ2-5	-	TRBD1	CASSSGQGFQETQYF	TGTGCCAGCAGCTCCGGACAGGGGTTCCAGGAGACCCAGTACTTC
TRBV4-2	14	TRBJ2-3	-	-	CASSQGLGTDTQYF	TGTGCCAGCAGCCAAGGTCTCGGCACAGATACGCAGTATTTT
TRBV7-9	13	TRBJ2-3	-	-	CASSLAAEDTQYF	TGTGCCAGCAGCTTAGCGGCGGAAGATACGCAGTATTTT
TRBV11-3	16	TRBJ2-1	once	TRBD1	CASGPSDRARGNEQFF	TGTGCCAGCGGCCCATCCGACAGGGCTCGTGGCAATGAGCAGTTCTTC
TRBV29-1	12	TRBJ1-5	few	-	CSVGGGSQPQHF	TGCAGCGTTGGCGGGGGCAGTCAGCCCCAGCATTTT
TRBV6-5	18	TRBJ2-5	-	TRBD2	CASSYPGTSGGREETQYF	TGTGCCAGCAGTTACCCAGGGACTAGCGGGGGTAGAGAAGAGACCCAGTACTTC
TRBV7-2	15	TRBJ2-2	few	-	CASSLAGARAGELFF	TGTGCCAGCAGCTTAGCGGGGGCGCGAGCCGGGGAGCTGTTTTTT
TRBV20-1	15	TRBJ2-1	few	-	CSSAPQRSSYNEQFF	TGCAGTTCAGCCCCGCAGCGGAGCTCCTACAATGAGCAGTTCTTC
TRBV29-1	14	TRBJ1-1	-	-	CSVELKAFYTEAFF	TGCAGCGTTGAATTAAAGGCGTTCTACACTGAAGCTTTCTTT
TRBV10-3	13	TRBJ1-5	-	TRBD1	CAIRGTANQPQHF	TGTGCCATCAGGGGGACAGCCAATCAGCCCCAGCATTTT
TRBV24-1	12	TRBJ2-3	-	-	CATSDFKDTQYF	TGTGCCACCAGTGATTTCAAAGATACGCAGTATTTT
TRBV29-1	15	TRBJ2-1	-	-	CSGELAGPSYNEQFF	TGCAGCGGTGAGCTGGCGGGACCCTCCTACAATGAGCAGTTCTTC
TRBV6-1	16	TRBJ1-6	few	TRBD1	CASRWTGRPYNSPLHF	TGTGCCAGCAGGTGGACAGGTCGGCCCTATAATTCACCCCTCCACTTT
TRBV12-3/TRBV12-4	15	TRBJ2-7	-	-	CASSLATTAPIEQYF	TGTGCCAGCAGTTTAGCGACGACCGCCCCTATAGAGCAGTACTTC
TRBV20-1	18	TRBJ1-6	-	TRBD1	CSARDPRQGSSYNSPLHF	TGCAGTGCTAGAGACCCGAGACAGGGGAGCTCCTATAATTCACCCCTCCACTTT
TRBV7-8	16	TRBJ2-3	-	TRBD2	CASSPRISGGKDTQYF	TGTGCCAGCAGCCCACGAATCAGCGGGGGTAAAGATACGCAGTATTTT
TRBV19	16	TRBJ2-2	-	-	CASSNPRQAATGELFF	TGTGCCAGTAGTAACCCCAGACAGGCGGCCACCGGGGAGCTGTTTTTT
TRBV6-1	14	TRBJ1-2	once	TRBD1	CVSSEGGQGASYTF	TGTGTCAGCAGTGAAGGGGGACAGGGGGCCTCCTACACCTTC
TRBV4-2	14	TRBJ2-7	-	-	CASSQRETGYEQYF	TGTGCCAGCAGCCAACGGGAGACAGGCTACGAGCAGTACTTC
TRBV3-1	13	TRBJ2-3	once	-	CASSHWATDTQYF	TGTGCCAGCAGCCACTGGGCCACAGATACGCAGTATTTT
TRBV4-2	15	TRBJ1-2	once	TRBD1	CASSQDQDRAGHYTF	TGTGCCAGCAGCCAAGATCAGGACAGGGCGGGCCACTACACCTTC
TRBV11-2	13	TRBJ2-5	-	-	CASSVRGAETQYF	TGTGCCAGCAGCGTCAGGGGAGCAGAGACCCAGTACTTC
TRBV6-1	14	TRBJ2-5	-	-	CASSAGSFQETQYF	TGTGCCAGCAGCGCGGGGAGCTTCCAAGAGACCCAGTACTTC
TRBV28	17	TRBJ2-3	-	TRBD2	CASSLLGLAGGTDTQYF	TGTGCCAGCAGTTTATTGGGGCTAGCGGGGGGCACAGATACGCAGTATTTT
TRBV6-5	16	TRBJ2-3	-	-	CASSYRAGRGTDTQYF	TGTGCCAGCAGTTATAGGGCGGGGCGCGGCACAGATACGCAGTATTTT
TRBV7-2	16	TRBJ2-3	-	-	CASSLGPEYYWDTQYF	TGTGCCAGCAGCTTAGGACCAGAGTATTATTGGGATACGCAGTATTTT
TRBV6-2/TRBV6-3	13	TRBJ1-5	-	-	CASRDTLNQPQHF	TGTGCCAGCAGGGATACCCTGAATCAGCCCCAGCATTTT
TRBV12-3/TRBV12-4	11	TRBJ1-1	-	-	CASSEGWRAFF	TGTGCCAGCAGTGAAGGGTGGAGAGCTTTCTTT
TRBV12-3/TRBV12-4	11	TRBJ2-5	medium-sized	-	CASSLQETQYF	TGTGCCAGCAGCCTCCAAGAGACCCAGTACTTC
TRBV12-3/TRBV12-4	14	TRBJ2-1	few	-	CASSFAHGYNEQFF	TGTGCCAGCAGTTTCGCCCACGGATACAATGAGCAGTTCTTC
TRBV29-1	13	TRBJ2-3	few	-	CSVEDGNTDTQYF	TGCAGCGTTGAAGATGGAAACACAGATACGCAGTATTTT
TRBV11-1	15	TRBJ2-6	-	-	CASSPGQVGANVLTF	TGTGCCAGCAGCCCCGGACAAGTTGGGGCCAACGTCCTGACTTTC
TRBV20-1	14	TRBJ2-5	few	-	CSAGIGRGRETQYF	TGCAGTGCTGGGATTGGTCGGGGGCGCGAGACCCAGTACTTC
TRBV12-3/TRBV12-4	16	TRBJ2-2	-	-	CASRPGTVANTGELFF	TGTGCCAGCAGGCCCGGGACGGTTGCGAACACCGGGGAGCTGTTTTTT
TRBV18	13	TRBJ2-3	few	TRBD1	CASTMDRADTQYF	TGTGCCAGCACGATGGACAGGGCAGATACGCAGTATTTT
TRBV7-2	14	TRBJ2-1	-	-	CASSAGRGYYEQFF	TGTGCCAGCAGCGCGGGCCGGGGCTACTATGAGCAGTTCTTC
TRBV7-9	14	TRBJ2-1	-	-	CASSFSDNYNGQFF	TGTGCCAGCAGCTTCAGTGATAACTACAATGGGCAGTTCTTC
TRBV7-6	15	TRBJ2-1	-	TRBD2	CASRPTSGTYNEQFF	TGTGCCAGCAGGCCCACTAGCGGGACCTACAATGAGCAGTTCTTC
TRBV6-5	14	TRBJ1-1	few	-	CASSYSIRTTEAFF	TGTGCCAGCAGTTACTCGATAAGGACCACTGAAGCTTTCTTT
TRBV6-6	15	TRBJ1-4	-	-	CASSYRGLGGEKLFF	TGTGCCAGCAGTTACCGGGGTTTGGGCGGAGAAAAACTGTTTTTT
TRBV2	15	TRBJ2-1	-	-	CASRGQGGSYNEQFF	TGTGCCAGCAGAGGGCAGGGGGGCTCCTACAATGAGCAGTTCTTC
TRBV6-5	17	TRBJ1-1	-	-	CASRLDLAMGVNTEAFF	TGTGCCAGCAGACTCGACCTAGCCATGGGGGTGAACACTGAAGCTTTCTTT
TRBV10-3	17	TRBJ2-2	-	TRBD1	CAISELGTGTNTGELFF	TGTGCCATCAGTGAGTTGGGGACAGGGACGAACACCGGGGAGCTGTTTTTT
TRBV27	15	TRBJ1-5	-	-	CASSRGGGWNQPQHF	TGTGCCAGCAGTCGCGGGGGAGGCTGGAATCAGCCCCAGCATTTT
TRBV3-1	17	TRBJ2-3	-	-	CASSQALPGGFTDTQYF	TGTGCCAGCAGCCAAGCCCTCCCGGGCGGATTCACAGATACGCAGTATTTT